The following is a T cell receptor beta chain sequence with its context. Its target is not known. The CDR3 is 14 amino acids. Germline-derived CDR1 and CDR2 are MNHNY and SVGAGI (reference sequence). Between the trimmed V and J ends, which lost 0 bases and 0 bases, there was a span of 6 bases. The data were obtained in a study of T cell repertoires in cytomegalovirus infection. Overall study context: CMV infection together with matching HLA type was indicated by public TCR beta signatures.

Using its own MiXCR run on the reads, TCRdb lists one record per CDR3 protein. Of around 530,000 distinct CDR3 sequences listed, around 27% were seen once; the top ten hold about 13%. Study-wide results and limits: HLA-C-restricted, CMV-specific TCR beta clonotypes were dominant ex vivo. Summed frequency of shared TCR beta families picked out CMV carriers who also had the relevant HLA.

The chain recombines TRBV6-6 with TRBJ2-7, with D tentatively TRBD2 (6 bases). What was sequenced was PBMCs. The receptor was derived from a human donor in good health (CMV status not recorded). Some clones in this sample may be carry-over from other donors' samples. CDR3 amino acids: CASSYSGLSYEQYF. CDR3 sequence (DNA): TGTGCCAGCAGTTACTCGGGACTCTCCTACGAGCAGTACTTC.